The 8 T cell receptor beta chains below all came from one sample that was sequenced in a study of T-cell reconstitution after alpha-beta-depleted transplantation in children. Unique molecular identifiers tagged the TCRbeta library. TCRdb reprocessed the PCR reads via MiXCR and lists one record per CDR3 protein. The sample shows roughly 790,000 distinct CDR3 sequences, about 16% of them seen only once. Sequences were derived from PBMCs, mostly from graft donor cells, sampled 360 days after TCRalphabeta/CD19-depleted stem cell transplant. These TCRs come from a male patient younger than 18 who had a stem cell transplant for acute lymphoblastic leukemia, so the T cells may come from the graft donor.

V usage is TRBV29-1 and J usage is TRBJ2-3; 7 bases agree with TRBD1. Germline V gives CDR1 SQVTM, CDR2 ANQGSEA. The CDR3 is 15 residues long. J was trimmed by 0 bases and V by 0 bases; bases with no gene match: 3. The CDR3 here is CSVEDQTGSTDTQYF. The CDR3 DNA is TGCAGCGTTGAAGATCAGACAGGGAGCACAGATACGCAGTATTTT.

This clonotype came up a few times. The chain recombines TRBV5-1 with TRBJ1-2; 7 nucleotides align to TRBD1. Germline V gene data show CDR1 as SGHRS and CDR2 as YFSETQ. The CDR3 consists of 14 residues. V lost 4 bases and J lost 8; bases outside the gene matches: 11. CDR3 protein: CASSATRTGHGYTF. CDR3 DNA: TGCGCCAGCAGCGCGACCAGGACAGGACACGGCTACACCTTC.

This clonotype showed up many times. The chain employs TRBV20-1 and TRBJ2-1, with 7 bases matching TRBD2. CDR3 length: 14 amino acids. V was clipped by 5 bases and J by 2 bases; unmatched bases: 6. CDR1 and CDR2 from the germline V gene are DFQATT and SNEGSKA (reference sequence). CDR3 nucleotides: TGCAGTGCTCTCCAGGGAGGGCCCTACAATGAGCAGTTCTTC. The encoded protein is CSALQGGPYNEQFF.

Only a few counts were recorded for this clonotype. The chain combines TRBV5-1 with TRBJ2-7; TRBD1 aligns across 8 bases. This CDR3 is built from 15 residues. CDR1 is SGHRS and CDR2 is YFSETQ in the germline V gene. With V trimmed by 3 bases and J by 0 bases, 5 bases remained unmatched. In nucleotides, the CDR3 is TGCGCCAGCAGCTCCCGGGACAGGAGCTCCTACGAGCAGTACTTC. This sequence encodes CASSSRDRSSYEQYF. The full variable domain, its missing parts supplied by reference TRBV5-1 and TRBJ2-7, is KAGVTQTPRYLIKTRGQQVTLSCSPISGHRSVSWYQQTPGQGLQFLFEYFSETQRNKGNFPGRFSGRQFSNSRSEMNVSTLELGDSALYLCASSSRDRSSYEQYFGPGTRLTVT.

This clonotype was seen at least ten times. This chain joins TRBV20-1 and TRBJ1-1; tentatively, D is TRBD1 (5 bases). V lost 6 bases, J lost 1 base, and 15 bases lay in between. Germline lookup yields CDR1 DFQATT and CDR2 SNEGSKA (reference sequence). This CDR3 contains 14 residues. The CDR3 here is CSAQPRTGNTEAFF. CDR3 DNA: TGCAGTGCCCAACCCCGAACAGGGAACACTGAAGCTTTCTTT.

The chain links TRBV24-1 to TRBJ2-2; 10 bases align to TRBD2. Trimming took 5 bases from V and 5 from J; bases not matched to a gene: 1. In germline, CDR1 is KGHDR, CDR2 SFDVKD. The CDR3 is made up of 14 amino acids. CDR3 loop: CATSGSGRTGELFF. CDR3 bases: TGTGCCACCAGTGGTAGCGGGAGGACCGGGGAGCTGTTTTTT.

The chain joins TRBV7-9 to TRBJ2-1, with 7 positions matching TRBD2. CDR3 length: 15 amino acids. Germline-derived CDR1 and CDR2 are SEHNR and FQNEAQ (reference sequence). Trimming at V came to 5 bases and at J to 8 bases, leaving 12 bases not matched to a gene. In DNA form, the CDR3 reads TGTGCCAGCAGCCCACGGGGGGAGGTTCAATATGAGCAGTTCTTC. Protein product: CASSPRGEVQYEQFF. Using reference TRBV7-9 and TRBJ2-1 for the parts outside the CDR3, the full variable domain is DTGVSQNPRHKITKRGQNVTFRCDPISEHNRLYWYRQTLGQGPEFLTYFQNEAQLEKSRLLSDRFSAERPKGSFSTLEIQRTEQGDSAMYLCASSPRGEVQYEQFFGPGTRLTVL.

The V call is TRBV6-6, the J call TRBJ2-5; no clear D gene. CDR3 length: 12 residues. In germline, CDR1 is MNHNY, CDR2 SVGAGI (reference sequence). Trimming took off 0 bases at V and 5 bases at J, with 4 bases between the two ends. CDR3 sequence: CASSYSYETQYF. The CDR3 DNA sequence: TGTGCCAGCAGTTACTCATACGAGACCCAGTACTTC.